This TCR beta chain was sequenced in a study of spatial heterogeneity in lung cancer. Study at large: Raw reads showed each unique TCR and UMI combination turning up more than ten times on average. Study observations and caveats: How many expanded intratumoral alpha and beta TCRs were present tracked the tumor mutation count, which was a count of nonsynonymous mutations.

Sample time point: sample taken at primary tumor resection. No cell sorting; template was whole RNA from tumor, lung tissue or PBMC. This clonotype counts as medium-sized. Its antigen is unknown. Every TCR cDNA molecule carried a tag that served as a unique molecular identifier. A single record per CDR3 protein comes from TCRdb applying MiXCR to the 5' RACE reads. Of 1,700 or so distinct CDR3 sequences detected, 20% to 25% appear once; the ten largest clones hold about a fifth. The sample in question was lung tumor tissue, obtained at surgery. The TCR comes from a male donor with early-stage non-small cell lung cancer.

CDR3 in DNA: TGTGCCAGCAGTTTAACAGATACGCAGTATTTT. This translates into CASSLTDTQYF. V gene TRBV12-3 or TRBV12-4 combines with J gene TRBJ2-3; D gene unclear. Trimming stripped 2 bases from V and 3 bases from J, with 0 bases between. This CDR3 contains 11 residues.